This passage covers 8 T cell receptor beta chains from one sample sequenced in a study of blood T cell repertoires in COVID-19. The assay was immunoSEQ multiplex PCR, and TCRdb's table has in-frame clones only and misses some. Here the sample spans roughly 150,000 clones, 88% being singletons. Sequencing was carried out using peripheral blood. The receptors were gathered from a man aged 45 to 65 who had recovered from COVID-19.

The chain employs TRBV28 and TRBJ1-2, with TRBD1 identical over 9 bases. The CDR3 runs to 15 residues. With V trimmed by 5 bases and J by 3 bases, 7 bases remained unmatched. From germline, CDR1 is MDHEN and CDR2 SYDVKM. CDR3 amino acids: CASSLQRQGDYGYTF. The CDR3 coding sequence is TGTGCCAGCAGTCTACAAAGACAGGGGGACTATGGCTACACCTTC.

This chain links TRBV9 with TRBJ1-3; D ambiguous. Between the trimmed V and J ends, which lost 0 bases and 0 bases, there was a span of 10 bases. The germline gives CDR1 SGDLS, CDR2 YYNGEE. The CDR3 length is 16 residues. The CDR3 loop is CASSVAGDFSGNTIYF. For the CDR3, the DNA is TGTGCCAGCAGCGTAGCCGGAGACTTCTCTGGAAACACCATATATTTT.

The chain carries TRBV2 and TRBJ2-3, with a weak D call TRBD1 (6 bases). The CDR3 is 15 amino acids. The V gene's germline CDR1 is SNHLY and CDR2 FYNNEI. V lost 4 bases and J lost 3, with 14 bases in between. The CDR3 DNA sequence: TGTGCCAGCAGTGTGGGGCAGGGGTGGACAGATACGCAGTATTTT. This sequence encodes CASSVGQGWTDTQYF. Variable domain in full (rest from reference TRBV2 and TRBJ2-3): EPEVTQTPSHQVTQMGQEVILRCVPISNHLYFYWYRQILGQKVEFLVSFYNNEISEKSEIFDDQFSVERPDGSNFTLKIRSTKLEDSAMYFCASSVGQGWTDTQYFGPGTRLTVL.

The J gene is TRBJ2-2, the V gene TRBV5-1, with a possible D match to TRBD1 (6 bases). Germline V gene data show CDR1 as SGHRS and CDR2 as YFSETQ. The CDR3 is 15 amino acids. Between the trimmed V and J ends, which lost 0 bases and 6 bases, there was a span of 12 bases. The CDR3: CASSLAPQGPGELFF. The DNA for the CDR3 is TGCGCCAGCAGCTTGGCCCCACAGGGTCCCGGGGAGCTGTTTTTT.

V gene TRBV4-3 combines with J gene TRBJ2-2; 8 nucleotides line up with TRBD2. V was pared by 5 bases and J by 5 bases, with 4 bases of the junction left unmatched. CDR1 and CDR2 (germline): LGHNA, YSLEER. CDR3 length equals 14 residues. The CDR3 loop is CASSNSGGTGELFF. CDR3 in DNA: TGCGCCAGCAGCAACAGCGGGGGAACCGGGGAGCTGTTTTTT.

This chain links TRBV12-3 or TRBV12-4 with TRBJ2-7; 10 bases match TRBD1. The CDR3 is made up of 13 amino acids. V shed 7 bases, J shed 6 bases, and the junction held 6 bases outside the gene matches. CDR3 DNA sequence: TGTGCCAGCACCGGGGACAGGGGTGGCGAGCAGTACTTC. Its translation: CASTGDRGGEQYF.

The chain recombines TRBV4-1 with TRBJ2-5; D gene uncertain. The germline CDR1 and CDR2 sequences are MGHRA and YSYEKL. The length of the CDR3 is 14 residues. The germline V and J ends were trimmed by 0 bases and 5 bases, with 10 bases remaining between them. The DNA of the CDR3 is TGCGCCAGCAGCCAAGATGGTGCCTACGAGACCCAGTACTTC. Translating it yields CASSQDGAYETQYF.

CDR3 coding DNA: TGTGCCAGCAGTTACACACAAGACAATCAGCCCCAGCATTTT. This gives the protein CASSYTQDNQPQHF. J is TRBJ1-5 and V is TRBV6-2 or TRBV6-3; D is undetermined. CDR1 is MNHEY and CDR2 is SVGEGT in the germline V gene. V lost 2 bases, J lost 3 bases, and 8 bases lay in between. CDR3 length: 14 amino acids.